This record looks at one T cell receptor beta chain sequence and its context. This entry is derived from a study of blood T cell repertoires in COVID-19. Study summary: Sites across the United States, Italy and Spain contributed samples from acute and convalescent COVID-19.

The CDR3 loop spans 15 amino acids. V lost 6 bases, J lost 7 bases, and 10 bases stayed unmatched. Germline V gene sequence: CDR1 MNHEY, CDR2 SVGAGI. Repertoires were generated with immunoSEQ multiplex PCR, while TCRdb's copy carries only in-frame clones and drops some. Of about 200,000 clones listed, 75% to 85% are singletons. Material: peripheral blood. The origin of this receptor is a woman aged 80 or older with COVID-19, enrolled during active disease. The gene calls are TRBV6-5 and TRBJ2-2; 8 positions agree with TRBD2. The CDR3 region has the DNA TGTGCCAGCAGCTACGGGGGGGTCCCTAGCGGGGAGCTGTTTTTT. Translation gives CASSYGGVPSGELFF.